This T cell receptor (beta chain) is from a study of Ad26.COV2.S vaccination and SARS-CoV-2 variants. The table came from immunoSEQ multiplex PCR; TCRdb's copy has only in-frame clones and leaves some out. The data show 350,000 to 450,000 clones, about 92% seen once. The ends were cut back, 4 bases at V and 5 bases at J, with 12 bases in the middle. In germline, CDR1 is LNHDA, CDR2 SQIVND (reference sequence). This CDR3 is built from 14 residues. The origin of this receptor is a human donor who had recovered from COVID-19. The specimen was peripheral blood, collected after recovery from COVID-19. The rearrangement links TRBV19 to TRBJ1-5; no clear D gene. In nucleotides, the CDR3 is TGTGCCAGTAGTAACAGAGAAGGTCATCAGCCCCAGCATTTT. Protein sequence: CASSNREGHQPQHF.